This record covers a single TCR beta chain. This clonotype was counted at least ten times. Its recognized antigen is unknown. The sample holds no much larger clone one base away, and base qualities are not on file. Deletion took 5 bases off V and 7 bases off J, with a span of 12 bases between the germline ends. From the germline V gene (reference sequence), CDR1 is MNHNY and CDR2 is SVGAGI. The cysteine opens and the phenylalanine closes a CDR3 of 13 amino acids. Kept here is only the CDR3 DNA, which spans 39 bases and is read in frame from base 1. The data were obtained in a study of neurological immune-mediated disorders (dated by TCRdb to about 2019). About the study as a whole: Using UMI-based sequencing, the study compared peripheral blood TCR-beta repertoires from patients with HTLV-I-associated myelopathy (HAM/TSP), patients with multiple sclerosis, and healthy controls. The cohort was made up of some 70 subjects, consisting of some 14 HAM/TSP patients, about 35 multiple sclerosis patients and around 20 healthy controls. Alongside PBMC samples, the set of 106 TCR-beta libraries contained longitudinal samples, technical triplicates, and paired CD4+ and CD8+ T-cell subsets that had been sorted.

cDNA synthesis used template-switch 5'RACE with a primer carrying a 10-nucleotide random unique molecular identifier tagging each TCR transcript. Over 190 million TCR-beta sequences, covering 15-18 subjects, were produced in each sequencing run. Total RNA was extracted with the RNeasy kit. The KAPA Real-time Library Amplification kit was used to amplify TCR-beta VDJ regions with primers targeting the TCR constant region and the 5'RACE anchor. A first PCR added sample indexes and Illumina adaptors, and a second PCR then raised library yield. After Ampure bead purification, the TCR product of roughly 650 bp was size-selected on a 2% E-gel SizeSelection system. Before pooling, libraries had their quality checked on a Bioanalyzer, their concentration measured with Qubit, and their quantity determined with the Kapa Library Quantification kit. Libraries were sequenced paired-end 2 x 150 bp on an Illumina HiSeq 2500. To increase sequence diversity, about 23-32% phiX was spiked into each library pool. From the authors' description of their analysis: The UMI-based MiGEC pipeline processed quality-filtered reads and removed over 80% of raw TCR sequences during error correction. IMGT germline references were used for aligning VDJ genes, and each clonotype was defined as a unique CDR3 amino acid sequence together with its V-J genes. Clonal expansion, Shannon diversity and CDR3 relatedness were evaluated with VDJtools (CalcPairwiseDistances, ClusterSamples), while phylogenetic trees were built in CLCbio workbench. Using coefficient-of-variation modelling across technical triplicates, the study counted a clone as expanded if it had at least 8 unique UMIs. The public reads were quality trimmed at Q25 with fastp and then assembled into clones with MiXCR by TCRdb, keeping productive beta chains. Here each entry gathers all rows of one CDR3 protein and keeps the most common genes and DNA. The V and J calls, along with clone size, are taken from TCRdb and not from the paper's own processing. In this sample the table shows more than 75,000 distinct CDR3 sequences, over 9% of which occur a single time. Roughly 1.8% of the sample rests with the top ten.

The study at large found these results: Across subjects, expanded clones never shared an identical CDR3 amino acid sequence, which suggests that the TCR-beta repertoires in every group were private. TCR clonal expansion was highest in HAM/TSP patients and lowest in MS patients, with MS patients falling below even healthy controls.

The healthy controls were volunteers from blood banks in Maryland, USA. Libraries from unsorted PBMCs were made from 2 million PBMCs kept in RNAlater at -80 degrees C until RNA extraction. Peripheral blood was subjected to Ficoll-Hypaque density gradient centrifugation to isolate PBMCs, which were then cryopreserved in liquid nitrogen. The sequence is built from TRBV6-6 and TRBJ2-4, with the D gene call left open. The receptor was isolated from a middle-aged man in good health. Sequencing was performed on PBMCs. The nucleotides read TGTGCCAGCAGTCCCCAATCCGGGAACATTCAGTACTTC. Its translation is CASSPQSGNIQYF.